The 30 T cell receptor beta chains reported below all come from one sample, sequenced in a study of T cell responses to AZD1222 COVID-19 vaccine. The method was immunoSEQ multiplex PCR; TCRdb's version includes in-frame clones alone and lacks a portion of them. This sample has 140,000 to 150,000 clones, with around nine tenths found just once. Sequenced material: peripheral blood, taken on day 0 of AZD1222 vaccination. The receptors stem from an adult in good health.

V is TRBV13 and J is TRBJ1-2; D not certain. Trimming removed 2 bases at V and 8 bases at J, with 12 bases between. CDR1 is PRHDT, CDR2 FYEKMQ, per germline (reference sequence). This CDR3 is 13 amino acids long. The CDR3 spells CASSLKRLEGYTF. Written as DNA, the CDR3 is TGTGCCAGCAGCTTAAAAAGGTTGGAAGGCTACACCTTC.

The V gene is TRBV7-2, the J gene TRBJ2-1; a weak D match, TRBD1 (6 bases). This CDR3 contains 15 residues. Per the germline V gene, CDR1 is SGHTA and CDR2 is FQGNSA. Trimming removed 2 bases at V and 6 bases at J, with 14 bases between. DNA of the CDR3: TGTGCCAGCAGCTTACCTGGAGGACAGTTCAATGAGCAGTTCTTC. Its translation is CASSLPGGQFNEQFF.

The gene calls are TRBV28 and TRBJ2-7, with TRBD2 matching over 11 bases. Germline CDR1 and CDR2: MDHEN and SYDVKM. The CDR3 runs 15 residues. V lost 3 bases, J lost 2 bases, and 3 bases stayed unmatched. The CDR3 DNA reads as TGTGCCAGCAGTTTCCCTAGCGGGGGGACCTACGAGCAGTACTTC. Translated: CASSFPSGGTYEQYF.

The rearrangement joins TRBV12-3 or TRBV12-4 to TRBJ1-1; D unresolved. With 4 bases removed from V and 0 bases from J, the gap between germline ends came to 6 bases. The CDR3 is 13 amino acids. CDR3 nucleotides: TGTGCCAGCAGTTCCAACATGAACACTGAAGCTTTCTTT. It specifies CASSSNMNTEAFF.

V is TRBV7-6 and J is TRBJ1-4; D unclear. Trimming took off 1 base at V and 4 bases at J, with 10 bases between the two ends. This CDR3 is 15 amino acids long. The germline CDR1 and CDR2 sequences are SGHVS and FNYEAQ. Here the CDR3 DNA reads TGTGCCAGCAGCTTAGGCGAAGGGTTTAATGAAAAACTGTTTTTT. It encodes CASSLGEGFNEKLFF.

The chain is built from TRBV5-8 and TRBJ2-2; 11 positions match TRBD1. The V and J ends lost 4 bases and 6 bases, in that order; junction bases with no gene match: 11. Looked up from germline, CDR1 is SGHTS and CDR2 is YDEGEE. The CDR3 has 17 residues. The CDR3 sequence: CASSPVYGQGAPGELFF. CDR3 nucleotides: TGTGCCAGCAGCCCGGTTTATGGACAGGGGGCCCCCGGGGAGCTGTTTTTT. Full variable domain (rest looked up from reference TRBV5-8 and TRBJ2-2): EAGVTQSPTHLIKTRGQQATLRCSPISGHTSVYWYQQALGLGLQFLLWYDEGEERNRGNFPPRFSGRQFPNYSSELNVNALELEDSALYLCASSPVYGQGAPGELFFGEGSRLTVL.

The rearrangement joins TRBV6-5 to TRBJ2-7; perhaps TRBD1 as D (6 bases). CDR1 and CDR2 from the germline V gene are MNHEY and SVGAGI. V was cut by 6 bases and J by 7 bases, with 13 bases left in between. The CDR3 is made up of 12 amino acids. CDR3 in amino acids: CASRKDRLEQYF. The DNA of the CDR3 is TGTGCCAGCAGAAAAGACAGGTTGGAGCAGTACTTC.

V gene TRBV9 combines with J gene TRBJ2-1; 8 bases align to TRBD2. V shed 0 bases and J 6 bases; nucleotides not matched to a gene: 8. This CDR3 has 16 amino acids. Looked up from germline, CDR1 is SGDLS and CDR2 is YYNGEE. CDR3 protein: CASSVAGRAGSNEQFF. In nucleotides, the CDR3 is TGTGCCAGCAGCGTAGCCGGGAGGGCCGGATCCAATGAGCAGTTCTTC.

The chain couples TRBV7-9 to TRBJ2-7; D possibly corresponds to TRBD2 (6 bases). V gave up 5 bases and J gave up 6 bases, with 20 bases separating them. The CDR3 spans 15 residues. Per the germline V gene, CDR1 is SEHNR and CDR2 is FQNEAQ (reference sequence). The CDR3 DNA reads TGTGCCAGCAGCCGTCTCGCCGGGAGACCTGTCGAGCAGTACTTC. This gives the protein CASSRLAGRPVEQYF.

This clone was counted once. The V and J genes are TRBV6-1 and TRBJ2-7; 10 bases align to TRBD2. The CDR3 is 16 amino acids. The germline CDR1 and CDR2 sequences are MNHNS and SASEGT. J lost 6 bases, V lost 2 bases, and 10 bases had no gene match. The CDR3 loop reads CASSEFLAGDFGEQYF. The DNA of the CDR3 is TGTGCCAGCAGTGAATTCCTAGCGGGAGACTTTGGCGAGCAGTACTTC.

CDR3 region: CASSLTGRDYGYTF. In DNA form, the CDR3 reads TGTGCCAGCAGCTTAACAGGGAGGGACTATGGCTACACCTTC. The V call is TRBV7-3, the J call TRBJ1-2, with D unresolved. This CDR3 spans 14 amino acids. The germline CDR1 and CDR2 sequences are SGHTA and FQGTGA. The V and J ends lost 0 bases and 3 bases respectively, with 8 bases between them.

The rearrangement uses TRBV12-3 or TRBV12-4 and TRBJ2-7; TRBD1 is a possible D gene (6 bases). This CDR3 is 13 amino acids long. V lost 7 bases, J lost 7 bases, and 17 bases lay in between. CDR3 region: CASTPEGGGEQYF. The CDR3 nucleotides are TGTGCCAGCACCCCCGAAGGGGGTGGTGAGCAGTACTTC.

The rearrangement joins TRBV12-3 or TRBV12-4 to TRBJ1-2; D unresolved. CDR3 length: 12 residues. V lost 6 bases, J lost 5 bases, and 10 bases lay in between. The CDR3 protein is CASSIRLYGYTF. The CDR3 DNA reads TGTGCCAGCAGCATAAGACTTTATGGCTACACCTTC.

The chain has TRBV21-1 and TRBJ2-7; TRBD1 is taken as the D call from the table, unchecked against the DNA. TRBV21-1 is labeled a pseudogene. This CDR3 comprises 14 residues. CDR3 region: CASSPYDRFYEQYF. In nucleotides, the CDR3 is TGTGCCAGCAGCCCCTACGACAGGTTTTACGAGCAGTACTTC.

The chain has TRBV7-3 and TRBJ1-5; D is perhaps TRBD1 (5 bases). CDR3 length: 13 residues. The V end was cut by 2 bases, the J end by 7 bases, with 9 bases between. Germline CDR1 is SGHTA and CDR2 is FQGTGA. The CDR3 nucleotides read TGTGCCAGCAGCTTACTGGGGCCCCAGCCCCAGCATTTT. Amino acids: CASSLLGPQPQHF.

V gene TRBV18 combines with J gene TRBJ1-1; D unresolved. This CDR3 comprises 11 residues. Per the germline V gene, CDR1 is KGHSH and CDR2 is LQKENI. Trimming pared 5 bases from V and 1 base from J, leaving 2 bases between. The CDR3 loop is CASSKNTEAFF. The CDR3 bases are TGTGCCAGCTCAAAGAACACTGAAGCTTTCTTT.

The chain uses TRBV15 and TRBJ2-1; D is possibly TRBD1 (6 bases). Germline lookup yields CDR1 LNHNV and CDR2 YYDKDF (reference sequence). CDR3 length equals 12 residues. V was shortened by 5 bases and J by 10 bases, with 12 bases between the two germline ends. The CDR3 loop reads CATSHRAREQFF. The CDR3, as DNA: TGTGCCACCAGCCACAGGGCGAGGGAGCAGTTCTTC.

The rearrangement links TRBV19 to TRBJ2-1; D uncertain. CDR1 and CDR2 (germline): LNHDA, SQIVND (reference sequence). V was clipped by 7 bases and J by 1 base, with 14 bases between them. This CDR3 spans 15 amino acids. The CDR3 loop is CASMKGRQSYNEQFF. Written as DNA, the CDR3 is TGTGCCAGTATGAAGGGCAGGCAATCCTACAATGAGCAGTTCTTC.

The genes are TRBV6-2 or TRBV6-3 and TRBJ2-3; a possible D gene is TRBD2 (6 bases). V lost 6 bases and J lost 6, with 7 bases in between. The germline V gene has CDR1 MNHEY and CDR2 SVGEGT. The CDR3 sequence is 11 residues long. CDR3 nucleotides: TGTGCCAGCAGCCGGGGGGATACGCAGTATTTT. Translation: CASSRGDTQYF.

The V call is TRBV2, the J call TRBJ2-3; D gene unclear. Trimming left V 6 bases short and J 4 bases short, with 14 bases between. CDR1 is SNHLY and CDR2 is FYNNEI in the germline V gene. The CDR3 is 14 amino acids. CDR3 loop: CASSSGSWADTQYF. CDR3 in DNA: TGTGCCAGCAGCTCCGGATCCTGGGCAGATACGCAGTATTTT.

The genes are TRBV7-3 and TRBJ2-1, with D perhaps assigned TRBD1 or TRBD2 (5 bases each). V gave up 7 bases and J gave up 5 bases, with 24 bases separating them. In germline, CDR1 is SGHTA, CDR2 FQGTGA. CDR3 length: 17 residues. This CDR3 reads CASTPGGPRTGHNEQFF. The CDR3 DNA is TGTGCCAGCACCCCGGGTGGTCCCAGAACGGGGCACAATGAGCAGTTCTTC.

This clone was recorded once. This rearrangement joins TRBV7-6 to TRBJ2-1; D unresolved. Looked up from germline, CDR1 is SGHVS and CDR2 is FNYEAQ. This CDR3 is 14 amino acids long. Trimming took off 5 bases at V and 3 bases at J, with 11 bases between the two ends. For the CDR3, the DNA is TGTGCCAGCAGCCTATCTCCCTTCTACAATGAGCAGTTCTTC. Protein product: CASSLSPFYNEQFF.

V is TRBV19 and J is TRBJ1-6; 7 bases match TRBD1. V was pared by 10 bases and J by 5 bases, with 11 bases of the junction left unmatched. CDR3 length: 15 residues. CDR1 is LNHDA, CDR2 SQIVND, per germline (reference sequence). CDR3 in DNA: TGTGCCACCTCAGGTCGGGACAGAGATAATTCACCCCTCCACTTT. Its translation is CATSGRDRDNSPLHF.

The chain combines TRBV12-5 with TRBJ2-7; D unclear. The CDR3 has 14 amino acids. CDR1 is LGHNT and CDR2 is FRNRAP in the germline V gene. The germline V and J ends were trimmed by 2 bases and 0 bases, with 8 bases remaining between them. The CDR3 reads CASGLSTSSYEQYF. CDR3 coding DNA: TGTGCTAGTGGTTTGTCGACGAGCTCCTACGAGCAGTACTTC.

This chain's CDR3 is CASSSPLKAVNEQFF. CDR3 DNA sequence: TGTGCCAGCAGCTCACCTTTGAAGGCAGTCAATGAGCAGTTCTTC. J is TRBJ2-1 and V is TRBV5-4; D is undetermined. The CDR3 extends over 15 amino acids. V lost 3 bases and J lost 6, with 16 bases in between. Germline CDR1 is SGHNT and CDR2 is YYREEE (reference sequence). Variable domain in full (rest from reference TRBV5-4 and TRBJ2-1): ETGVTQSPTHLIKTRGQQVTLRCSSQSGHNTVSWYQQALGQGPQFIFQYYREEENGRGNFPPRFSGLQFPNYSSELNVNALELDDSALYLCASSSPLKAVNEQFFGPGTRLTVL.

A few counts support this clone. This chain uses TRBV7-9 with TRBJ2-2; D is uncertain. Trimming took off 3 bases at V and 6 bases at J, with 14 bases between the two ends. Germline lookup yields CDR1 SEHNR and CDR2 FQNEAQ (reference sequence). This CDR3 has 15 residues. CDR3 in amino acids: CASSFSGGVPGELFF. The CDR3 nucleotides are TGTGCCAGCAGCTTTTCTGGTGGGGTCCCCGGGGAGCTGTTTTTT.

The chain combines TRBV12-2 with TRBJ1-6; the table's D call of TRBD1 was not tested on the DNA. TRBV12-2 is recorded as a pseudogene. This CDR3 has 17 amino acids. CDR3 residues: CASRLRQGKNFSSPLHF. The DNA of the CDR3 is TGTGCAAGTCGCCTCAGGCAGGGGAAAAATTTCAGTTCACCCCTCCACTTT.

This chain connects TRBV6-4 to TRBJ2-1, with 7 bases that match TRBD2. Germline assignment: CDR1 MRHNA and CDR2 SNTAGT. The CDR3 is 16 amino acids. V was pared by 3 bases and J by 3 bases, with 8 bases of the junction left unmatched. The CDR3 DNA reads TGTGCCAGCAGTGAATTTGGTAGCGGGCTCTACAATGAGCAGTTCTTC. This translates into CASSEFGSGLYNEQFF.

The chain recombines TRBV7-2 with TRBJ2-3; 10 positions match TRBD2. The CDR3 covers 14 residues. V gave up 5 bases and J gave up 6 bases; unmatched junction bases: 5. Per the germline V gene, CDR1 is SGHTA and CDR2 is FQGNSA. The CDR3 DNA reads as TGTGCCAGCAGCCCCCATAGCGGGAGGGATACGCAGTATTTT. Its translation: CASSPHSGRDTQYF. The full variable domain, rest sourced from reference TRBV7-2 and TRBJ2-3, is GAGVSQSPSNKVTEKGKDVELRCDPISGHTALYWYRQSLGQGLEFLIYFQGNSAPDKSGLPSDRFSAERTGGSVSTLTIQRTQQEDSAVYLCASSPHSGRDTQYFGPGTRLTVL.

The chain recombines TRBV2 with TRBJ1-1; D is possibly TRBD1 (5 bases). Per the germline V gene, CDR1 is SNHLY and CDR2 is FYNNEI. The CDR3 has 13 amino acids. V was clipped by 6 bases and J by 0 bases, with 8 bases between them. CDR3 loop: CASSGGMNTEAFF. For the CDR3, the DNA is TGTGCCAGCAGCGGGGGAATGAACACTGAAGCTTTCTTT.